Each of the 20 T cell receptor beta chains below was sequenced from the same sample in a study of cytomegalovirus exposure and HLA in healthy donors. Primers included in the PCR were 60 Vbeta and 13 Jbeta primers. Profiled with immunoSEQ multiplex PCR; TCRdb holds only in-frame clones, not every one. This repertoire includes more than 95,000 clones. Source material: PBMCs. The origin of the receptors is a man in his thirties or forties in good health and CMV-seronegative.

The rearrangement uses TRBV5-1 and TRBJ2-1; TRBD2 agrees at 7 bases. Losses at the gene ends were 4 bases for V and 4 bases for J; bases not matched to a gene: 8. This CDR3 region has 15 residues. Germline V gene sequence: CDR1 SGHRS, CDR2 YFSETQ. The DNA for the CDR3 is TGCGCCAGCAGCCAGACTAGCAGTCGTTACAATGAGCAGTTCTTC. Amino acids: CASSQTSSRYNEQFF.

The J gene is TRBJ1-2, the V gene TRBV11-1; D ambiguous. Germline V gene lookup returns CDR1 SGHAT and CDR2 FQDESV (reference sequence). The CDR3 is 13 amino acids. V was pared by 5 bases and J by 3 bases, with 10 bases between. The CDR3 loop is CASSKTQDYGYTF. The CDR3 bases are TGTGCCAGCAGCAAAACCCAGGACTATGGCTACACCTTC.

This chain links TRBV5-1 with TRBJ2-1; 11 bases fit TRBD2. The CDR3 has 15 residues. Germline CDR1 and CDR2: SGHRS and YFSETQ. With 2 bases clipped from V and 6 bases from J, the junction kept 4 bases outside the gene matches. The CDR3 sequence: CASSFTSGRSNEQFF. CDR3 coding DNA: TGCGCCAGCAGCTTTACTAGCGGGAGATCCAATGAGCAGTTCTTC.

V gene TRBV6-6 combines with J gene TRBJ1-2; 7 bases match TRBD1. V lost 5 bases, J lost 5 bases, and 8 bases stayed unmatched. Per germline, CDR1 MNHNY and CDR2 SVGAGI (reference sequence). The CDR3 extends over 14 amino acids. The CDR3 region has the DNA TGTGCCAGCAGTACGGGACAGAACTTATATGGCTACACCTTC. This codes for CASSTGQNLYGYTF.

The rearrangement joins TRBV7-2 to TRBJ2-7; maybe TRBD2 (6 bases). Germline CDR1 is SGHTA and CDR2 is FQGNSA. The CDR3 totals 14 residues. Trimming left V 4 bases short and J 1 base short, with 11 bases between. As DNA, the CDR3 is TGTGCCAGCAGCTCGCCGGGACTGTCCTACGAGCAGTACTTC. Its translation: CASSSPGLSYEQYF. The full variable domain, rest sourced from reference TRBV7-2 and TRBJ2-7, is GAGVSQSPSNKVTEKGKDVELRCDPISGHTALYWYRQSLGQGLEFLIYFQGNSAPDKSGLPSDRFSAERTGGSVSTLTIQRTQQEDSAVYLCASSSPGLSYEQYFGPGTRLTVT.

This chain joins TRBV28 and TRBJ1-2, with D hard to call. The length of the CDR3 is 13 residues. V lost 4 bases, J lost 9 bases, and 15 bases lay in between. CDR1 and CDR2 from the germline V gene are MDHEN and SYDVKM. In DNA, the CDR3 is TGTGCCAGCAGTTCGCGGCGGGCCGGGAGCTACACCTTC. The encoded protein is CASSSRRAGSYTF.

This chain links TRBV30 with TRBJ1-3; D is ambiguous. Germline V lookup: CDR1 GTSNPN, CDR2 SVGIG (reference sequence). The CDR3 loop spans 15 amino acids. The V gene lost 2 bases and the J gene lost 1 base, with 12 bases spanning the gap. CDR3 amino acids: CAWSLRGTSGNTIYF. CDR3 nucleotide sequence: TGTGCCTGGAGTCTTCGGGGTACTTCTGGAAACACCATATATTTT.

The CDR3 DNA reads TGTGCCAGCAGAAGAACAGGGGACAATCAGCCCCAGCATTTT. Translation gives CASRRTGDNQPQHF. This chain links TRBV7-2 with TRBJ1-5, with TRBD1 matching over 7 bases. The V gene end was trimmed by 6 bases and the J gene end by 3 bases; junction bases not matched to a gene: 5. Germline-derived CDR1 and CDR2 are SGHTA and FQGNSA. There are 14 residues in the CDR3. Full variable domain (remainder filled in from reference TRBV7-2 and TRBJ1-5): GAGVSQSPSNKVTEKGKDVELRCDPISGHTALYWYRQSLGQGLEFLIYFQGNSAPDKSGLPSDRFSAERTGGSVSTLTIQRTQQEDSAVYLCASRRTGDNQPQHFGDGTRLSIL.

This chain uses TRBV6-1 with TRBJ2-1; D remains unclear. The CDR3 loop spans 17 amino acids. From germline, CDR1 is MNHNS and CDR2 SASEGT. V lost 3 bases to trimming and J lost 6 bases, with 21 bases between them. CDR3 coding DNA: TGTGCCAGCAGTGAGAGGTCCTACGGAGACTTCGTCAATGAGCAGTTCTTC. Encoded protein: CASSERSYGDFVNEQFF.

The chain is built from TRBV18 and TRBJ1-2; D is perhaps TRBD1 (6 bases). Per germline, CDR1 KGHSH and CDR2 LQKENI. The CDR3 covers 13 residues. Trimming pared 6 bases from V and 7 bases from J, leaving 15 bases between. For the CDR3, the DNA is TGTGCCAGCTCGTCGGCCGGGACACCTGGCTACACCTTC. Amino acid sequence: CASSSAGTPGYTF.

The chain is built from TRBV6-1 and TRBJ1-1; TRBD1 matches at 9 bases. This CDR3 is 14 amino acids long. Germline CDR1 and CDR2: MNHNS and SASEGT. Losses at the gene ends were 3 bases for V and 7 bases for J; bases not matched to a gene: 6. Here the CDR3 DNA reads TGTGCCAGCAGTGAGGGGACAGGGTTCGATGAAGCTTTCTTT. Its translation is CASSEGTGFDEAFF.

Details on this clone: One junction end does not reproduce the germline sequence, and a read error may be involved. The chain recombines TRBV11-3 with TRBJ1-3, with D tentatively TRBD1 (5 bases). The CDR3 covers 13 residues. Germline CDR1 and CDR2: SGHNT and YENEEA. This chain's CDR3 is CASSFQGGNTTYF. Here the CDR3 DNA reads TGTGCCAGCAGCTTCCAGGGAGGAAACACCACATATTTT.

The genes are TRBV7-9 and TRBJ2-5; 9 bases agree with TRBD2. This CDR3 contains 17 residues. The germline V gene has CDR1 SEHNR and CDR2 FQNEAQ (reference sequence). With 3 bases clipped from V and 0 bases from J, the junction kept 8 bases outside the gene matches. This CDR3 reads CASSFTLSGGYQETQYF. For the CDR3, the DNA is TGTGCCAGCAGCTTCACTTTGAGCGGGGGGTACCAAGAGACCCAGTACTTC.

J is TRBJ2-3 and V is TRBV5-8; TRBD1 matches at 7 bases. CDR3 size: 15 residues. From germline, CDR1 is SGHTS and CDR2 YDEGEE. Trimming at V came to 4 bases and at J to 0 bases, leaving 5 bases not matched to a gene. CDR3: CASSEGTVSTDTQYF. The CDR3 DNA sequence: TGTGCCAGCAGCGAGGGGACAGTCAGCACAGATACGCAGTATTTT.

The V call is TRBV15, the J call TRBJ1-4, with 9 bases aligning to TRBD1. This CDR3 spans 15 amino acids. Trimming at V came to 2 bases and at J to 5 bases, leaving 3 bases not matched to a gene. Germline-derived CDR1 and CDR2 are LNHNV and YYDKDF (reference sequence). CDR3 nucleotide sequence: TGTGCCACCAGCAGATCCGGACAGGGGAATGAAAAACTGTTTTTT. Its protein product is CATSRSGQGNEKLFF.

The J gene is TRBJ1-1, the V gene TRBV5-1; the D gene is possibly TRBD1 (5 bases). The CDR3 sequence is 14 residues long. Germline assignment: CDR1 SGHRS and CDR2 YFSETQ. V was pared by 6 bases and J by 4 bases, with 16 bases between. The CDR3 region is CASTMGGSGTEAFF. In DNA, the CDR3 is TGCGCCAGCACCATGGGGGGGTCGGGCACTGAAGCTTTCTTT.

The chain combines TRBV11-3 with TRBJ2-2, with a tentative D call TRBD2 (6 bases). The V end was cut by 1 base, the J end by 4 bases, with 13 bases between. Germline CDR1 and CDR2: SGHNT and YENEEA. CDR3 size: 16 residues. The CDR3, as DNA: TGTGCCAGCAGCTTAGGTTACGGGAGTATCACCGGGGAGCTGTTTTTT. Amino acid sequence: CASSLGYGSITGELFF.

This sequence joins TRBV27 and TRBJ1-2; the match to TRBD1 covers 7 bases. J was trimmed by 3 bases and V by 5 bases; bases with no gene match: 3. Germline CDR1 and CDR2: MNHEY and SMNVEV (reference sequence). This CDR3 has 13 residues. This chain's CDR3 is CASSLTGYYGYTF. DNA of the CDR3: TGTGCCAGCAGTCTGACAGGGTACTATGGCTACACCTTC.

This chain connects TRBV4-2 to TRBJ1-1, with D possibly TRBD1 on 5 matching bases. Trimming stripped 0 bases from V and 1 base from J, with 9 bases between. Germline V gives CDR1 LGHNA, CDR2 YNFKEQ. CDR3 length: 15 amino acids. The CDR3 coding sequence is TGTGCCAGCAGCCAAGACTACCAGGGGAACACTGAAGCTTTCTTT. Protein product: CASSQDYQGNTEAFF.

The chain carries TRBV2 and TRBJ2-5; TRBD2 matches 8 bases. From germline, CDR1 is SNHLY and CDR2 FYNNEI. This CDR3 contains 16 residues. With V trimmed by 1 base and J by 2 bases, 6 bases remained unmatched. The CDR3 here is CASSEGGIAGQETQYF. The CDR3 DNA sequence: TGTGCCAGCAGTGAAGGAGGCATAGCGGGGCAAGAGACCCAGTACTTC.